A selection of T cell receptor beta chains follows, all from one sample in a study of T-cell memory formation after mild COVID-19. TCRdb re-analysed the 5' RACE reads in MiXCR, keeping a single row per CDR3 protein. The sample has about 270,000 distinct CDR3 sequences, roughly 15% seen once. The sequenced sample was PBMCs or a T cell subset sorted from them (not recorded which). These receptors came from an adult woman who had mild COVID-19 (a few samples of this study predate the infection). Cell type and time point are not known. CDR3s include the opening cysteine and the closing phenylalanine or tryptophan. The D gene is left open where the match is weak. Only part of the rows carry a size: once, few, many, or a class if the clone is expanded.

clone_size	d_call	v_call	j_call	cdr3_aa	cdr3_nt
NA	TRBD1	TRBV12-3/TRBV12-4	TRBJ1-2	CASRYTGQGDYGYTF	TGTGCCAGCAGGTACACGGGACAGGGAGACTATGGCTACACCTTC
many	TRBD2	TRBV5-5	TRBJ2-2	CASSLAGGRTGELFF	TGTGCCAGCAGCCTAGCGGGGGGGCGCACCGGGGAGCTGTTTTTT
few	NA	TRBV19	TRBJ1-1	CASSIARGTEAFF	TGTGCCAGTAGTATAGCAAGGGGTACTGAAGCTTTCTTT
NA	NA	TRBV12-3/TRBV12-4	TRBJ1-5	CASSADVGNQPQHF	TGTGCCAGCAGCGCGGACGTTGGCAATCAGCCCCAGCATTTT
few	NA	TRBV4-1	TRBJ1-2	CASSQVGSAGTVYGYTF	TGCGCCAGCAGCCAAGTTGGATCGGCCGGGACGGTCTATGGCTACACCTTC
once	NA	TRBV5-1	TRBJ1-1	CASSSNLMNTEAFF	TGCGCCAGCAGCTCCAACCTTATGAACACTGAAGCTTTCTTT
NA	NA	TRBV4-2	TRBJ1-1	CASSRLGVNTEAFF	TGTGCCAGCAGTCGTCTGGGGGTGAACACTGAAGCTTTCTTT
NA	NA	TRBV4-3	TRBJ2-1	CASSQVRPYNEQFF	TGCGCCAGCAGCCAAGTTCGTCCCTACAATGAGCAGTTCTTC
NA	NA	TRBV5-6	TRBJ2-7	CASRPSDGRGHEQYF	TGTGCCAGCAGGCCGTCGGACGGCCGAGGGCACGAGCAGTACTTC
few	TRBD2	TRBV5-1	TRBJ2-1	CASSSGRAGEQFF	TGCGCCAGCAGTAGCGGGAGGGCCGGCGAGCAGTTCTTC
few	NA	TRBV7-9	TRBJ1-1	CASSPTPGTVNTEAFF	TGTGCCAGCAGCCCTACACCCGGGACGGTAAACACTGAAGCTTTCTTT
few	NA	TRBV6-2/TRBV6-3	TRBJ2-7	CASSPVGPSSYEQYF	TGTGCCAGCAGTCCCGTGGGACCCAGCTCCTACGAGCAGTACTTC
NA	NA	TRBV12-3/TRBV12-4	TRBJ1-1	CASSWGGGLTEAFF	TGTGCCAGCAGTTGGGGAGGGGGGCTCACTGAAGCTTTCTTT
NA	NA	TRBV6-6	TRBJ1-5	CASSYSVWRGSNQPQHF	TGTGCCAGCAGTTACTCGGTGTGGCGGGGTAGCAATCAGCCCCAGCATTTT
few	TRBD2	TRBV3-1	TRBJ2-2	CASSQDWLAGTGELFF	TGTGCCAGCAGCCAAGATTGGCTAGCGGGGACCGGGGAGCTGTTTTTT
few	TRBD1	TRBV27	TRBJ1-1	CASSLQGRGKNTEAFF	TGTGCCAGCAGTTTACAGGGCAGGGGGAAAAACACTGAAGCTTTCTTT
few	TRBD1	TRBV12-3/TRBV12-4	TRBJ1-3	CASSLKPGQRRVGSGNTIYF	TGTGCCAGCAGTTTAAAACCGGGACAGAGACGGGTTGGCTCTGGAAACACCATATATTTT
few	NA	TRBV29-1	TRBJ2-4	CSGRAEGAKNIQYF	TGCAGCGGGCGGGCCGAGGGAGCCAAAAACATTCAGTACTTC
NA	TRBD1	TRBV12-3/TRBV12-4	TRBJ1-1	CASSLRDREAFF	TGTGCCAGCAGTTTAAGGGACAGGGAGGCTTTCTTT
few	TRBD1	TRBV6-5	TRBJ2-6	CASSPRGTGRSGANVLTF	TGTGCCAGCAGTCCTCGAGGGACAGGGCGCTCTGGGGCCAACGTCCTGACTTTC
NA	NA	TRBV3-1	TRBJ1-2	CASQGGDGYTF	TGTGCCAGCCAAGGAGGAGATGGCTACACCTTC
many	NA	TRBV4-2	TRBJ2-3	CASSRNPGTPWEDTQYF	TGTGCCAGCAGCCGAAATCCCGGGACACCTTGGGAAGATACGCAGTATTTT
NA	NA	TRBV5-1	TRBJ1-1	CASSLGNSLNTEAFF	TGCGCCAGCAGCTTGGGAAACAGCCTGAACACTGAAGCTTTCTTT
few	NA	TRBV4-2	TRBJ1-6	CASSQEIYNSPLHF	TGTGCCAGCAGCCAGGAGATATATAATTCACCCCTCCACTTT
NA	NA	TRBV12-5	TRBJ2-1	CASGLESPAREQFF	TGTGCTAGTGGTTTGGAGTCTCCTGCCCGGGAGCAGTTCTTC
NA	NA	TRBV18	TRBJ1-1	CASSRPTGNTEAFF	TGTGCCAGCTCACGACCGACAGGGAACACTGAAGCTTTCTTT
few	NA	TRBV20-1	TRBJ2-3	CSASPVSRTDTQYF	TGCAGTGCTAGCCCTGTCAGTCGCACAGATACGCAGTATTTT
NA	TRBD1	TRBV7-6	TRBJ1-2	CASSLQGQGDQGYTF	TGTGCCAGCAGCTTACAGGGACAGGGGGATCAGGGCTACACCTTC
few	NA	TRBV5-5	TRBJ2-5	CASISTAVETQYF	TGTGCCAGCATCTCGACAGCGGTGGAGACCCAGTACTTC
NA	TRBD1	TRBV7-9	TRBJ1-2	CASRLDGMDRERQF	TGTGCCAGCAGGTTGGATGGAATGGACAGGGAACGGCAGTTC
NA	TRBD2	TRBV20-1	TRBJ2-3	CSARDGIGTSGFTDTQYF	TGCAGTGCTAGAGATGGGATCGGGACTAGCGGTTTCACAGATACGCAGTATTTT
NA	TRBD1	TRBV5-1	TRBJ1-1	CASSSRQGEAEAFF	TGCGCCAGCAGCTCGCGACAGGGAGAGGCTGAAGCTTTCTTT
NA	NA	TRBV27	TRBJ2-3	CASSLDGGYSTDTQYF	TGTGCCAGCAGTTTAGATGGCGGGTACAGCACAGATACGCAGTATTTT
NA	NA	TRBV9	TRBJ1-1	CASSLRSNTEAFF	TGTGCCAGCAGCTTACGATCGAACACTGAAGCTTTCTTT
NA	NA	TRBV11-2	TRBJ2-7	CASSFPGLVQYF	TGTGCCAGCAGCTTCCCGGGACTGGTGCAGTACTTC
few	NA	TRBV12-3/TRBV12-4	TRBJ1-2	CASSRVRGGDGYTF	TGTGCCAGCAGCCGGGTGCGGGGAGGAGATGGCTACACCTTC
NA	NA	TRBV23-1	TRBJ2-2	CASSHMVQGSTGELFF	TGCGCCAGCAGTCACATGGTACAGGGAAGCACCGGGGAGCTGTTTTTT
NA	TRBD2	TRBV7-9	TRBJ2-1	CASLLAVSYNEQFF	TGTGCCAGCCTTCTAGCGGTCTCCTACAATGAGCAGTTCTTC
NA	NA	TRBV29-1	TRBJ1-1	CSVVRGVILMNTEAFF	TGCAGCGTTGTAAGGGGGGTGATACTAATGAACACTGAAGCTTTCTTT
few	NA	TRBV20-1	TRBJ1-1	CSPAGSPKNTEAFF	TGCAGTCCCGCAGGCAGCCCGAAGAACACTGAAGCTTTCTTT
NA	TRBD2	TRBV7-2	TRBJ2-1	CASSLMGLAEYNEQFF	TGTGCCAGCAGCTTAATGGGACTAGCAGAATACAATGAGCAGTTCTTC
few	TRBD1	TRBV20-1	TRBJ1-2	CSAPDRAHGYTF	TGCAGTGCTCCCGACAGGGCCCACGGCTACACCTTC
NA	TRBD2	TRBV12-3/TRBV12-4	TRBJ2-1	CASSVGLAFHNEQFF	TGTGCCAGCAGCGTCGGACTAGCTTTCCACAATGAGCAGTTCTTC
few	NA	TRBV5-1	TRBJ2-7	CASSEQYF	TGCGCCAGCAGCGAGCAGTACTTC
NA	NA	TRBV5-1	TRBJ1-2	CASSLQASDYGYTF	TGCGCCAGCAGCCTGCAAGCATCCGACTATGGCTACACCTTC
NA	TRBD2	TRBV5-1	TRBJ2-7	CASSISGGLHYEQYF	TGCGCCAGCAGCATTAGCGGGGGCCTCCACTACGAGCAGTACTTC
few	NA	TRBV3-1	TRBJ2-1	CASSQDRGSWNEQFF	TGTGCCAGCAGCCAAGATCGAGGTAGCTGGAATGAGCAGTTCTTC
NA	NA	TRBV12-3/TRBV12-4	TRBJ1-3	CASKKAEHSGNTIYF	TGTGCCAGCAAGAAGGCCGAGCACTCTGGAAACACCATATATTTT